This T cell receptor (beta chain) appears in the sequencing data of a study of shared clonotypes between healthy human individuals. Study-level points and caveats: With few donors, the genetic and exposure-history diversity represented was limited.

As to this clone: Its matching antigen is unknown.

Samples underwent the assay at deep level. TCRdb's copy holds only in-frame clones and misses some; the assay was immunoSEQ multiplex PCR. This table holds 470,000 or so clones, 78% found once. The donors, all of them Caucasian adults, lived in Nashville, Tennessee. Samples left unsorted employed some 95 million PBMCs for genomic DNA. The sample consisted of PBMCs. The TCR was taken from a middle-aged woman in good health. Some clones in this sample may be carry-over from other donors' samples.

The CDR3 coding sequence is TGTGCCAGCAGCCTGGACTCCCCCTCCGGGACAGAACCCTACGAGCAGTACTTC. It is translated as CASSLDSPSGTEPYEQYF. This rearrangement joins TRBV11-2 to TRBJ2-7; TRBD1 matches at 7 bases. The V and J ends lost 5 bases and 2 bases, in that order; junction bases with no gene match: 18. Germline-derived CDR1 and CDR2 are SGHAT and FQNNGV. The CDR3 consists of 18 residues.